These 20 T cell receptor beta chains originate from one sample sequenced in a study of OX40 agonist ivuxolimab in advanced cancers. Assay: immunoSEQ multiplex PCR; the TCRdb copy retains only in-frame clones and omits some. This table has roughly 60,000 clones, roughly nine tenths appearing once. The material was CD4+ or CD8+ T cells sorted from blood, obtained in a trial of the OX40 agonist ivuxolimab. All receptors come from an adult with an advanced solid tumor such as melanoma, head and neck, liver or kidney cancer.

The V call is TRBV9, the J call TRBJ2-1, with 7 bases matching TRBD1. This CDR3 region has 15 residues. V gave up 3 bases and J gave up 2 bases; unmatched junction bases: 5. CDR1 is SGDLS, CDR2 YYNGEE, per germline. CDR3: CASSARQGTYNEQFF. The CDR3 nucleotides read TGTGCCAGCAGCGCCCGACAGGGTACCTACAATGAGCAGTTCTTC. The full variable domain, in which reference TRBV9 and TRBJ2-1 provide the parts outside the CDR3, is DSGVTQTPKHLITATGQRVTLRCSPRSGDLSVYWYQQSLDQGLQFLIQYYNGEERAKGNILERFSAQQFPDLHSELNLSSLELGDSALYFCASSARQGTYNEQFFGPGTRLTVL.

In its sample, this clone was seen once. The CDR3 nucleotides read TGTGCCAGCAGTGAATCGAGTAGCGGGATGGGGGCAGATACGCAGTATTTT. Translating it yields CASSESSSGMGADTQYF. The rearrangement joins TRBV25-1 to TRBJ2-3; 8 nucleotides agree with TRBD2. Germline CDR1 is MGHDK and CDR2 is SYGVNS. J gave up 4 bases and V 1 base, and 10 bases lay outside the gene matches. The CDR3 spans 17 residues. The variable domain in full, completed from reference TRBV25-1 and TRBJ2-3, reads EADIYQTPRYLVIGTGKKITLECSQTMGHDKMYWYQQDPGMELHLIHYSYGVNSTEKGDLSSESTVSRIRTEHFPLTLESARPSHTSQYLCASSESSSGMGADTQYFGPGTRLTVL.

This chain connects TRBV7-8 to TRBJ2-2; D is ambiguous. V lost 6 bases, J lost 4 bases, and 12 bases lay in between. The CDR3 sequence is 14 residues long. In germline, CDR1 is SGHVS, CDR2 FQNEAQ. The CDR3 DNA sequence: TGTGCCAGCAGTGACGTAGGGTTCACCGGGGAGCTGTTTTTT. As protein: CASSDVGFTGELFF.

This chain joins TRBV5-1 and TRBJ2-7; 14 bases align to TRBD2. The trim removed 0 bases at V and 4 bases at J, leaving 3 bases unmatched. The germline V gene has CDR1 SGHRS and CDR2 YFSETQ. The CDR3 runs to 16 residues. CDR3 bases: TGCGCCAGCAGCTTGGGACTAGCGGGAGGGATGTACGAGCAGTACTTC. Its protein is CASSLGLAGGMYEQYF.

The sample holds one count of this clone. The gene calls are TRBV25-1 and TRBJ2-3; 7 bases match TRBD2. Germline lookup yields CDR1 MGHDK and CDR2 SYGVNS. The V and J ends lost 7 bases and 2 bases, in that order; junction bases with no gene match: 6. The CDR3 covers 14 residues. For the CDR3, the DNA is TGTGCCAGCACGGGAGGAGGGAACACAGATACGCAGTATTTT. This codes for CASTGGGNTDTQYF.

There are a few counts of this clone. The chain couples TRBV5-5 to TRBJ1-1; 7 bases map to TRBD1. Germline CDR1 is SGHKS and CDR2 is YYEKEE (reference sequence). V was pared by 4 bases and J by 4 bases, with 4 bases of the junction left unmatched. The CDR3 is 13 residues long. The CDR3 DNA is TGTGCCAGCAGCCTACAGGGGAGCACTGAAGCTTTCTTT. Amino acids: CASSLQGSTEAFF.

The chain recombines TRBV12-5 with TRBJ2-6; TRBD1 matches 8 bases. The CDR3 runs 18 residues. CDR1 is LGHNT and CDR2 is FRNRAP in the germline V gene. V lost 2 bases, J lost 0 bases, and 6 bases stayed unmatched. CDR3 in amino acids: CASGLMAGGFSGANVLTF. The DNA for the CDR3 is TGTGCTAGTGGTTTGATGGCAGGGGGCTTCTCTGGGGCCAACGTCCTGACTTTC.

This clone was detected a few times. CDR3 DNA sequence: TGTGCCAGCAGCTTAGCGACAGGGGGAGGCGGCTACACCTTC. Translation gives CASSLATGGGGYTF. The rearrangement links TRBV7-9 to TRBJ1-2, with TRBD1 matching 9 bases. CDR1 SEHNR and CDR2 FQNEAQ come from the germline V gene (reference sequence). The J segment lost 8 bases and the V segment lost 0 bases, leaving 4 bases of the junction unmatched. The CDR3 length is 14 residues. The whole variable domain, filled in from reference TRBV7-9 and TRBJ1-2, reads DTGVSQNPRHKITKRGQNVTFRCDPISEHNRLYWYRQTLGQGPEFLTYFQNEAQLEKSRLLSDRFSAERPKGSFSTLEIQRTEQGDSAMYLCASSLATGGGGYTFGSGTRLTVV.

The rearrangement links TRBV7-2 to TRBJ1-5; D remains unclear. V lost 5 bases to trimming and J lost 1 base, with 6 bases between them. CDR1 SGHTA and CDR2 FQGNSA come from the germline V gene. This CDR3 contains 13 residues. The DNA for the CDR3 is TGTGCCAGCAGCGCTAGGAGCAATCAGCCCCAGCATTTT. Encoded protein: CASSARSNQPQHF.

The V call is TRBV5-1, the J call TRBJ2-2; 8 bases are a match to TRBD1. The trim removed 4 bases at V and 1 base at J, leaving 3 bases unmatched. Germline values: CDR1 SGHRS, CDR2 YFSETQ. CDR3 size: 15 residues. The CDR3, as DNA: TGCGCCAGCAGCAATGGACAGGGGAACACCGGGGAGCTGTTTTTT. As protein: CASSNGQGNTGELFF.

The chain employs TRBV5-6 and TRBJ1-2; D might be TRBD1 (5 bases). Trimming pared 4 bases from V and 10 bases from J, leaving 14 bases between. This CDR3 contains 12 residues. Germline V CDR1 and CDR2: SGHDT, YYEEEE. This CDR3 is CASSISGLDYTF. DNA for the CDR3: TGTGCCAGCAGCATTTCAGGGTTGGACTACACCTTC.

V gene TRBV9 combines with J gene TRBJ2-3; possibly TRBD2 for D (5 bases). CDR3 length: 13 amino acids. Germline CDR1 and CDR2: SGDLS and YYNGEE. Trimming stripped 4 bases from V and 3 bases from J, with 9 bases between. The CDR3 loop reads CASSLRGTDTQYF. In DNA form, the CDR3 reads TGTGCCAGCAGCCTTCGGGGAACAGATACGCAGTATTTT.

V is TRBV5-1 and J is TRBJ2-7, with 8 bases that match TRBD1. The length of the CDR3 is 15 residues. The V segment lost 0 bases and the J segment 3 bases; nucleotides outside the gene matches: 5. Germline CDR1 and CDR2: SGHRS and YFSETQ. The DNA of the CDR3 is TGCGCCAGCAGCTTGGGCGGGACAGGTCTCTACGAGCAGTACTTC. The encoded protein is CASSLGGTGLYEQYF.

The chain is built from TRBV29-1 and TRBJ1-1; TRBD1 might be the D (6 bases). Germline assignment: CDR1 SQVTM and CDR2 ANQGSEA. The V and J ends lost 8 bases and 3 bases respectively, with 10 bases between them. The CDR3 covers 11 residues. CDR3 bases: TGCAGCTTCCACAGGGACACTGAAGCTTTCTTT. Translating gives CSFHRDTEAFF.

The table lists this clone with a few counts. This chain uses TRBV19 with TRBJ2-2; 10 bases map to TRBD1. Germline CDR1 LNHDA, CDR2 SQIVND (reference sequence). Germline trimming cut 3 bases from V and 0 bases from J; bases unmatched to any gene: 1. CDR3 size: 16 residues. Written as DNA, the CDR3 is TGTGCCAGTAGTATGACAGGGGGCGCGAACACCGGGGAGCTGTTTTTT. Translated, it gives CASSMTGGANTGELFF. Together with reference TRBV19 and TRBJ2-2, the CDR3 gives the full variable domain: DGGITQSPKYLFRKEGQNVTLSCEQNLNHDAMYWYRQDPGQGLRLIYYSQIVNDFQKGDIAEGYSVSREKKESFPLTVTSAQKNPTAFYLCASSMTGGANTGELFFGEGSRLTVL.

This rearrangement joins TRBV9 to TRBJ2-1; D call uncertain. The CDR3 extends over 14 amino acids. Germline V gene sequence: CDR1 SGDLS, CDR2 YYNGEE. The V and J ends lost 0 bases and 4 bases respectively, with 8 bases between them. The CDR3 DNA sequence: TGTGCCAGCAGCGTAGGGTTGCCGTACAATGAGCAGTTCTTC. Amino acid sequence: CASSVGLPYNEQFF.

This chain connects TRBV11-3 to TRBJ2-2; D remains unclear. The CDR3 is made up of 14 amino acids. Germline V gives CDR1 SGHNT, CDR2 YENEEA. Between the trimmed V and J ends, which lost 4 bases and 1 base, there was a span of 7 bases. As DNA, the CDR3 is TGTGCCAGCAGCTCGGAGTTGAACACCGGGGAGCTGTTTTTT. Translating it yields CASSSELNTGELFF.

The chain recombines TRBV6-5 with TRBJ1-1, with D possibly TRBD1 on 6 matching bases. The germline CDR1 and CDR2 sequences are MNHEY and SVGAGI. The CDR3 contains 16 residues. Deletions cut 4 bases from V and 1 base from J, with 16 bases between. In DNA form, the CDR3 reads TGTGCCAGCAGTTTCCGCGGGGGCAGCACGAACACTGAAGCTTTCTTT. Translation: CASSFRGGSTNTEAFF.

The genes are TRBV20-1 and TRBJ2-7; the D is unclear. The V gene lost 1 base and the J gene lost 6 bases, with 7 bases spanning the gap. Germline V lookup: CDR1 DFQATT, CDR2 SNEGSKA (reference sequence). CDR3 size: 11 residues. CDR3 nucleotides: TGCAGTGCTAGAGGGGCAGGCGAGCAGTACTTC. Its translation is CSARGAGEQYF.

The genes are TRBV10-1 and TRBJ2-3, with 8 positions matching TRBD2. Germline assignment: CDR1 WNHNN and CDR2 SYGVQD (reference sequence). V shed 0 bases and J 4 bases; nucleotides not matched to a gene: 12. The CDR3 consists of 18 residues. CDR3 DNA: TGCGCCAGCAGTGAGTCCTTAGGACTAGCAGAGGGAGCAGATACGCAGTATTTT. As protein: CASSESLGLAEGADTQYF.